Detailed here is one TCR beta chain. Its antigen remains unidentified. The data derive from a study of T-cell reconstitution after alpha-beta-depleted transplantation in children. Overall study results and limits: From surviving recipient T cells and thymic progenitors came the high day-60 TCRbeta diversity observed in some patients. T-cell counts and diversity at one year post-transplant came mainly from newly produced T cells. Alpha-beta T cells present about two months after transplant were reported to originate from several hundred expanded graft clones.

Preparation of the TCRbeta library used unique molecular identifiers. One entry per CDR3 protein, called by TCRdb with MiXCR from the PCR reads. The table records about 460,000 distinct CDR3 sequences, about an eighth of them present only once. This clonotype originated in a female patient aged 2-15 years who had a stem cell transplant for aplastic anemia, so the T cells may come from the graft donor. The material sequenced was PBMCs, mostly from graft donor cells, taken 180 days after TCRalphabeta/CD19-depleted stem cell transplant.

The CDR3 bases are TGTGCCAGCAGCAATGCCGGGTTTCGTGTTAACCGGGACACTCACAATGAGCAGTTCTTC. Translated: CASSNAGFRVNRDTHNEQFF. The V gene is TRBV21-1, the J gene TRBJ2-1; the DNA was not compared with TRBD1, the D call given in the table. TRBV21-1 is given as a pseudogene. The CDR3 runs to 20 residues.